This section outlines one T cell receptor (beta chain) sequence together with its context. Its antigen is as yet unknown. This record belongs to a study of cytomegalovirus exposure and HLA in healthy donors. The V and J ends lost 6 bases and 2 bases, in that order; junction bases with no gene match: 8. This CDR3 is built from 16 residues. The germline V gene encodes CDR1 WSHSY and CDR2 SAAADI. Notes on the study in general: In presence/absence analyses, roughly uniform sequencing depth across donors was assumed. Diagnosis of cytomegalovirus status made by the classifier reportedly showed high specificity and sensitivity.

60 Vbeta and 13 Jbeta primers were used in PCR. The table came from immunoSEQ multiplex PCR; TCRdb's copy has only in-frame clones and leaves some out. The data show 130,000 to 150,000 clones, roughly 76% seen once. This chain uses TRBV10-2 with TRBJ2-3; 10 nucleotides agree with TRBD2. Input material: PBMCs. The sequence came from a woman aged 40 to 50 in good health and CMV-seronegative. DNA of the CDR3: TGCGCCAGCAGACCCGGACTAGCGGAGACCACAGATACGCAGTATTTT. As protein: CASRPGLAETTDTQYF.